Listed here are 29 T cell receptor beta chains from one sample, sequenced in a study of low-dose radiotherapy and immunotherapy resistance in tumors (dated by TCRdb to between 2021 and 2022). The time point label here, explained by the study, means: before trial treatment. TCRdb lists the instrument as Illumina MiniSeq. First-strand cDNA was synthesized with Superscript III and a set of TRAV- and TRBV-specific primers, covering both TCRalpha and TCRbeta chains. TCRs were amplified with Phusion for about 20 PCR cycles using a constant-region primer together with the adapter attached to the V primers. TCRdb reprocessing: public reads trimmed at Q25 with fastp, clones called with MiXCR, in-frame beta chains kept. When rows share a CDR3 protein, they turn into one entry using the most common DNA and genes. For this sample there are around 99,000 distinct CDR3 sequences; more than 8.5% appear just once. Around 0.93% of the sample lies in the top ten.

Specimen: PBMCs, collected before treatment. These receptors were collected from a male donor with prostate cancer.

This clonotype appeared many times. The V call is TRBV6-2 or TRBV6-3, the J call TRBJ2-5; the match to TRBD1 covers 7 bases. The CDR3 extends over 14 amino acids. Germline CDR1 reads MNHEY; CDR2 reads SVGEGT. With 2 bases clipped from V and 5 bases from J, the junction kept 5 bases outside the gene matches. Here the CDR3 reads CASSYGQAPETQYF. In nucleotides, the CDR3 is TGTGCCAGCAGTTACGGACAGGCCCCCGAGACCCAGTACTTC.

J is TRBJ2-7 and V is TRBV26; the table's D call of TRBD1 was not tested on the DNA. TRBV26 is termed a pseudogene. This CDR3 contains 15 residues. The CDR3 DNA is TGTGCCAGCACCTTCGAACTCCAGGGTACCCACGAGCAGTACTTC. The encoded protein is CASTFELQGTHEQYF.

This clonotype appeared many times. The chain's CDR3 is CASTPGWGAHEQYF. The CDR3 nucleotides are TGTGCCAGCACCCCAGGTTGGGGGGCCCACGAGCAGTACTTC. V gene TRBV28 combines with J gene TRBJ2-7, with D perhaps TRBD1 or TRBD2 (6 bases each). CDR1 is MDHEN, CDR2 SYDVKM, per germline. CDR3 length: 14 residues. With 7 bases removed from V and 5 bases from J, the gap between germline ends came to 18 bases.

This clonotype has at least ten counts. V and J are TRBV5-1 and TRBJ2-6; no definite D call. Between the trimmed V and J ends, which lost 2 bases and 1 base, there was a span of 10 bases. Germline CDR1 SGHRS, CDR2 YFSETQ. The length of the CDR3 is 16 residues. The CDR3 sequence is CASSFDFFSGANVLTF. The CDR3 DNA sequence: TGCGCCAGCAGCTTCGATTTTTTTTCTGGGGCCAACGTCCTGACTTTC. Drawing the rest from reference TRBV5-1 and TRBJ2-6, the complete variable domain is KAGVTQTPRYLIKTRGQQVTLSCSPISGHRSVSWYQQTPGQGLQFLFEYFSETQRNKGNFPGRFSGRQFSNSRSEMNVSTLELGDSALYLCASSFDFFSGANVLTFGAGSRLTVL.

Ten or more counts support this clonotype. The CDR3 DNA reads TGCAGCGTTGAAGGGGGGTCCTACAATGAGCAGTTCTTC. As protein: CSVEGGSYNEQFF. The chain is built from TRBV29-1 and TRBJ2-1; D may correspond to TRBD1 or TRBD2 (5 bases each). Deletions cut 1 base from V and 1 base from J, with 5 bases between. This CDR3 contains 13 residues. Germline V gives CDR1 SQVTM, CDR2 ANQGSEA.

This clonotype was counted ten times or more. V gene TRBV5-6 combines with J gene TRBJ2-1, with D perhaps matching TRBD1 (6 bases). The CDR3 length is 13 residues. V lost 0 bases and J 6 bases, leaving 7 bases between the germline ends. Germline loops: CDR1 SGHDT, CDR2 YYEEEE. The CDR3 spells CASSLDRANEQFF. Written as DNA, the CDR3 is TGTGCCAGCAGCTTGGACAGGGCCAATGAGCAGTTCTTC.

This clonotype was detected many times. The chain has TRBV20-1 and TRBJ2-7; 12 bases match TRBD2. V shed 6 bases, J shed 2 bases, and the junction held 11 bases outside the gene matches. Germline values: CDR1 DFQATT, CDR2 SNEGSKA (reference sequence). This CDR3 contains 16 residues. CDR3 residues: CSATTFLAGGTYEQYF. The CDR3 DNA reads as TGCAGTGCCACTACCTTCCTAGCGGGAGGGACCTACGAGCAGTACTTC.

This clonotype has at least ten counts. The rearrangement uses TRBV7-9 and TRBJ2-5; 13 bases are a match to TRBD2. Trimming cost V 8 bases and J 3 bases; bases outside gene matches: 6. The germline V gene has CDR1 SEHNR and CDR2 FQNEAQ (reference sequence). This CDR3 has 15 residues. In nucleotides, the CDR3 is TGTGCCAGCGGCCTGGGGACTAGCGGGAAAGAGACCCAGTACTTC. Amino acids: CASGLGTSGKETQYF.

This clonotype was detected ten times or more. This sequence joins TRBV29-1 and TRBJ2-7; 8 bases are shared with TRBD1. Germline trimming cut 1 base from V and 0 bases from J; bases unmatched to any gene: 5. Germline-derived CDR1 and CDR2 are SQVTM and ANQGSEA. CDR3 length equals 15 residues. CDR3 sequence: CSVEGGTGASYEQYF. The DNA for the CDR3 is TGCAGCGTTGAAGGGGGGACAGGAGCCTCCTACGAGCAGTACTTC.

This clonotype was counted many times. This chain joins TRBV7-6 and TRBJ2-7; 9 bases are shared with TRBD2. This CDR3 is built from 16 residues. CDR1 and CDR2 (germline): SGHVS, FNYEAQ. The ends lost 6 bases at V and 5 bases at J; junction bases unmatched: 14. CDR3 protein: CASSPAPSGKGDEQYF. The DNA of the CDR3 is TGTGCCAGCAGTCCTGCCCCTAGCGGGAAGGGGGACGAGCAGTACTTC.

In this sample, this clonotype turned up many times. The chain couples TRBV2 to TRBJ2-1; D gene unclear. Germline V gene sequence: CDR1 SNHLY, CDR2 FYNNEI. The CDR3 spans 13 residues. Trimming shortened V by 6 bases and J by 0 bases, and 6 bases separated the two germline ends. CDR3 bases: TGTGCCAGCAGGTCTCCCTCCTACAATGAGCAGTTCTTC. It is translated as CASRSPSYNEQFF.

This clonotype was seen repeatedly, ten times or more. The V call is TRBV20-1, the J call TRBJ1-2; TRBD1 aligns across 9 bases. The CDR3 spans 14 residues. Germline V gene lookup returns CDR1 DFQATT and CDR2 SNEGSKA (reference sequence). The V and J ends lost 4 bases and 5 bases, in that order; junction bases with no gene match: 8. In DNA form, the CDR3 reads TGCAGTGCTATCGAAACAGGGGGCGGGTATGGCTACACCTTC. Its translation is CSAIETGGGYGYTF.

This clonotype was detected ten times or more. V gene TRBV13 combines with J gene TRBJ2-7; D is perhaps TRBD1 (6 bases). This CDR3 has 18 amino acids. Germline V gene lookup returns CDR1 PRHDT and CDR2 FYEKMQ (reference sequence). The ends were cut back, 5 bases at V and 0 bases at J, with 23 bases in the middle. The CDR3 protein is CASSRKTGPRPSSYEQYF. CDR3 DNA: TGTGCCAGCAGCCGAAAGACAGGCCCTCGGCCGAGCTCCTACGAGCAGTACTTC. The entire variable domain, with the rest obtained from reference TRBV13 and TRBJ2-7, is as follows: AAGVIQSPRHLIKEKRETATLKCYPIPRHDTVYWYQQGPGQDPQFLISFYEKMQSDKGSIPDRFSAQQFSDYHSELNMSSLELGDSALYFCASSRKTGPRPSSYEQYFGPGTRLTVT.

This rearrangement joins TRBV5-1 to TRBJ1-1, with a tentative D call TRBD1 (6 bases). CDR3 size: 13 residues. Trimming removed 4 bases from V and 11 bases from J, with 18 bases in between. Germline V CDR1 and CDR2: SGHRS, YFSETQ. CDR3 DNA sequence: TGCGCCAGCAGCGGCGCGGACAGTTCGGGTGCTTTCTTT. Translated: CASSGADSSGAFF.

In this sample, this clonotype turned up many times. The rearrangement joins TRBV28 to TRBJ1-1; D not certain. The V and J ends lost 6 bases and 5 bases respectively, with 10 bases between them. CDR3 length: 12 residues. Germline CDR1 MDHEN, CDR2 SYDVKM. The chain's CDR3 is CASRDMETEAFF. CDR3 coding DNA: TGTGCCAGCAGAGATATGGAGACTGAAGCTTTCTTT.

This clonotype showed up many times. The rearrangement uses TRBV7-2 and TRBJ2-3; D possibly corresponds to TRBD1 (5 bases). CDR3 length: 15 residues. V lost 2 bases and J 0 bases, leaving 9 bases between the germline ends. Germline values: CDR1 SGHTA, CDR2 FQGNSA. CDR3 sequence (DNA): TGTGCCAGCAGCTTACAGGGCTCTAGCACAGATACGCAGTATTTT. Amino acids: CASSLQGSSTDTQYF.

There are many counts of this clonotype. The chain combines TRBV7-8 with TRBJ1-3; 7 bases line up with TRBD1. Trimming took 4 bases from V and 4 from J; bases not matched to a gene: 7. CDR1 is SGHVS and CDR2 is FQNEAQ in the germline V gene. This CDR3 spans 15 amino acids. The DNA for the CDR3 is TGTGCCAGCAGCTCTGGACAGGCTCAAGGAAACACCATATATTTT. Translated: CASSSGQAQGNTIYF.

This clonotype was detected many times. V usage is TRBV5-4 and J usage is TRBJ2-1; 7 nucleotides agree with TRBD1. The J segment lost 9 bases and the V segment lost 0 bases, leaving 6 bases of the junction unmatched. The CDR3 runs 14 residues. Germline loops: CDR1 SGHNT, CDR2 YYREEE (reference sequence). The CDR3 region is CASSLGDRVSEQFF. The CDR3 nucleotides read TGTGCCAGCAGCTTGGGAGACAGGGTTTCTGAGCAGTTCTTC.

Of note for this clonotype: This may stem from a read error, because a much larger clone lies one nucleotide away. The rearrangement uses TRBV7-2 and TRBJ2-3; D call uncertain. The J call may be incorrect, as the DNA end agrees better with TRBJ2-7. Looked up from germline, CDR1 is SGHTA and CDR2 is FQGNSA. CDR3 size: 11 residues. CDR3 nucleotides: TGTGCCAACAGCTTACTAAAAGAGCAGTACTTC. Its protein product is CANSLLKEQYF.

This clonotype appeared many times. The gene calls are TRBV19 and TRBJ2-6; either TRBD1 or TRBD2 may fit D (6 bases each). Trimming shortened V by 10 bases and J by 2 bases, and 18 bases separated the two germline ends. The germline CDR1 and CDR2 sequences are LNHDA and SQIVND (reference sequence). The CDR3 runs 16 residues. The CDR3 loop reads CATRAMGGAGANVLTF. CDR3 DNA sequence: TGTGCCACCCGGGCAATGGGGGGCGCTGGGGCCAACGTCCTGACTTTC.

This clonotype was seen repeatedly, ten times or more. The chain recombines TRBV5-1 with TRBJ2-2; 8 nucleotides line up with TRBD2. The CDR3 totals 15 residues. In germline, CDR1 is SGHRS, CDR2 YFSETQ. V was clipped by 3 bases and J by 1 base; unmatched bases: 2. The CDR3, as DNA: TGCGCCAGCAGCTCGGGACTAGGGAACACCGGGGAGCTGTTTTTT. Protein product: CASSSGLGNTGELFF. The whole variable domain, filled in from reference TRBV5-1 and TRBJ2-2, reads KAGVTQTPRYLIKTRGQQVTLSCSPISGHRSVSWYQQTPGQGLQFLFEYFSETQRNKGNFPGRFSGRQFSNSRSEMNVSTLELGDSALYLCASSSGLGNTGELFFGEGSRLTVL.

This clonotype occurred many times. V and J are TRBV7-2 and TRBJ2-1, with D possibly matching TRBD1 (6 bases). The length of the CDR3 is 15 residues. The V end lost 1 base, the J end lost 4 bases, and 11 bases lay between the germline ends. Germline V gives CDR1 SGHTA, CDR2 FQGNSA. DNA of the CDR3: TGTGCCAGCAGCTTAGGGGGGCAACAATACAATGAGCAGTTCTTC. As protein: CASSLGGQQYNEQFF.

This clonotype was found many times. CDR3 residues: CASSRDLEFGQFF. CDR3 bases: TGTGCCAGCAGCCGGGACCTCGAATTCGGGCAGTTCTTC. V gene TRBV5-4 combines with J gene TRBJ2-1, with D perhaps TRBD1 or TRBD2 (5 bases each). The CDR3 extends over 13 amino acids. Trimming pared 4 bases from V and 12 bases from J, leaving 17 bases between. From germline, CDR1 is SGHNT and CDR2 YYREEE (reference sequence). The whole variable domain, remainder taken from reference TRBV5-4 and TRBJ2-1, is ETGVTQSPTHLIKTRGQQVTLRCSSQSGHNTVSWYQQALGQGPQFIFQYYREEENGRGNFPPRFSGLQFPNYSSELNVNALELDDSALYLCASSRDLEFGQFFGPGTRLTVL.

This clonotype was detected many times. The chain uses TRBV21-1 and TRBJ2-3; the DNA was not compared with TRBD2, the D call given in the table. TRBV21-1 is annotated as a pseudogene. The CDR3 consists of 14 residues. The CDR3 region is CASSKGASTDTQYF. The DNA for the CDR3 is TGTGCCAGCAGCAAAGGGGCCAGCACAGATACGCAGTATTTT.

This clonotype counts as medium-sized. The chain is built from TRBV28 and TRBJ2-7; tentatively, D is TRBD2 (5 bases). The length of the CDR3 is 15 residues. Germline loops: CDR1 MDHEN, CDR2 SYDVKM. V was pared by 7 bases and J by 4 bases, with 20 bases between. CDR3 DNA: TGTGCCAGCACTGGACCGGCCGCAGGCGGGTACGAGCAGTACTTC. Translating gives CASTGPAAGGYEQYF.

This clonotype was seen at least ten times. V is TRBV20-1 and J is TRBJ1-5; 11 nucleotides align to TRBD1. V gave up 6 bases and J gave up 3 bases; unmatched junction bases: 7. Germline CDR1 reads DFQATT; CDR2 reads SNEGSKA (reference sequence). The CDR3 spans 15 residues. The CDR3 DNA sequence: TGCAGTGCCCTCGGACAGGGGGCGCCCAATCAGCCCCAGCATTTT. This sequence encodes CSALGQGAPNQPQHF.

The sample holds many counts of this clonotype. This chain joins TRBV20-1 and TRBJ2-7; D unresolved. From germline, CDR1 is DFQATT and CDR2 SNEGSKA (reference sequence). Deletions cut 2 bases from V and 3 bases from J, with 14 bases between. The CDR3 consists of 14 residues. CDR3: CSARFGRSDYEQYF. As DNA, the CDR3 is TGCAGTGCTAGATTTGGAAGATCTGACTACGAGCAGTACTTC.

This clonotype was recorded many times. The V call is TRBV6-2 or TRBV6-3, the J call TRBJ1-5, with unresolved D. Germline CDR1 is MNHEY and CDR2 is SVGEGT. V dropped 4 bases and J dropped 6 bases, with 10 bases sitting between them. The CDR3 covers 13 residues. The CDR3, as DNA: TGTGCCAGCAGTTGGGAGGGTACTCAGCCCCAGCATTTT. The encoded protein is CASSWEGTQPQHF.

This clonotype showed up many times. V usage is TRBV28 and J usage is TRBJ1-1, with D unclear. Germline-derived CDR1 and CDR2 are MDHEN and SYDVKM. V was trimmed by 2 bases and J by 0 bases, leaving 7 bases between them. This CDR3 has 14 residues. This CDR3 reads CASSLEALNTEAFF. In DNA, the CDR3 is TGTGCCAGCAGTTTAGAAGCTTTGAACACTGAAGCTTTCTTT.